This is a list of T cell receptor beta chains from one sample in a study of T cells after yellow fever vaccination. TCRdb re-called the 5' RACE reads with MiXCR, one entry per CDR3 protein. The table has 280,000 or so distinct CDR3 sequences, under 9% seen once. This material consisted of CD4+ T cells sorted from PBMCs, taken 5 days after the yellow fever booster vaccination. These receptors were collected from a man aged 18 to 35 who received the YFV17D yellow fever vaccine. CDR3s include the opening cysteine and the closing phenylalanine or tryptophan. The D gene is left open where the match is weak. Clone size is not always given. Where it is, it says once, few, many or a class for expanded clones.

abundance: many
d_gene: NA
v_gene: TRBV5-1
j_gene: TRBJ1-1
CDR3nt: TGCGCCAGCAGCGGTTTAGAGAGGGACGCTTTCTTT
CDR3aa: CASSGLERDAFF

abundance: few
d_gene: NA
v_gene: TRBV7-2
j_gene: TRBJ1-4
CDR3nt: TGTGCCAGCAGCGCACGAGGGGGGGGTATTGTGGAAAAACTGTTTTTT
CDR3aa: CASSARGGGIVEKLFF

abundance: NA
d_gene: NA
v_gene: TRBV2
j_gene: TRBJ1-1
CDR3nt: TGTGCCAGTAACAGGGATACTGAAGCTTTCTTT
CDR3aa: CASNRDTEAFF

abundance: NA
d_gene: TRBD2
v_gene: TRBV12-3/TRBV12-4
j_gene: TRBJ2-3
CDR3nt: TGTGCCACCGGGAGGGGAGATACGCAGTATTTT
CDR3aa: CATGRGDTQYF

abundance: few
d_gene: TRBD1
v_gene: TRBV19
j_gene: TRBJ2-5
CDR3nt: TGTGCCAGTAGTAGGGGGACAGGTACGGAGACCCAGTACTTC
CDR3aa: CASSRGTGTETQYF

abundance: few
d_gene: TRBD1
v_gene: TRBV7-3
j_gene: TRBJ1-5
CDR3nt: TGTGCCAGCAGCCTTACAGGGGGCAGGAATCAGCCCCAGCATTTT
CDR3aa: CASSLTGGRNQPQHF

abundance: many
d_gene: NA
v_gene: TRBV23-1
j_gene: TRBJ1-1
CDR3nt: TGCGCCAGCAGTCGGTCCGGGAACACTGAAGCTTTCTTT
CDR3aa: CASSRSGNTEAFF

abundance: few
d_gene: NA
v_gene: TRBV7-9
j_gene: TRBJ1-1
CDR3nt: TGTGCCAGCAGCCCACTCCGGGGGGAAGCTTTCTTT
CDR3aa: CASSPLRGEAFF

abundance: few
d_gene: TRBD2
v_gene: TRBV2
j_gene: TRBJ2-3
CDR3nt: TGTGCCAGCAGTGGGGGACTAGTAGGCACAGATACGCAGTATTTT
CDR3aa: CASSGGLVGTDTQYF

abundance: NA
d_gene: NA
v_gene: TRBV20-1
j_gene: TRBJ2-5
CDR3nt: TGCAGTGCTAGAGATAGGATTAGCCCTGTGAGGGTGGCCCAGTACTTC
CDR3aa: CSARDRISPVRVAQYF

abundance: few
d_gene: NA
v_gene: TRBV3-1
j_gene: TRBJ1-5
CDR3nt: TGTGCCAGCAGCCAAGGAGGGGCAGAACAGCCCCAGCATTTT
CDR3aa: CASSQGGAEQPQHF

abundance: NA
d_gene: NA
v_gene: TRBV9
j_gene: TRBJ1-2
CDR3nt: TGTGCCAGCACCAAAGCAAGGGCTAACTATGGCTACACCTTC
CDR3aa: CASTKARANYGYTF

abundance: NA
d_gene: NA
v_gene: TRBV21-1
j_gene: TRBJ2-1
CDR3nt: TGTGCCAGCAGCAAGGGTGGAGGGTCGGGGGCCTGCTCCTACAATGAGCAGTTCTTC
CDR3aa: CASSKGGGSGACSYNEQFF

abundance: few
d_gene: NA
v_gene: TRBV12-3/TRBV12-4
j_gene: TRBJ1-2
CDR3nt: TGTGCCAGCAGTTCGTGGACAGACTTTAACTATGGCTACACCTTC
CDR3aa: CASSSWTDFNYGYTF

abundance: NA
d_gene: TRBD1
v_gene: TRBV7-2
j_gene: TRBJ1-2
CDR3nt: TGTGCCAGCAGCATCATACAGGGGGCGCGCGGCTACACCTTC
CDR3aa: CASSIIQGARGYTF

abundance: few
d_gene: NA
v_gene: TRBV15
j_gene: TRBJ1-1
CDR3nt: TGTGCCACCAGCAGAGATAGGCTGAACACTGAAGCTTTCTTT
CDR3aa: CATSRDRLNTEAFF

abundance: many
d_gene: NA
v_gene: TRBV4-1
j_gene: TRBJ1-4
CDR3nt: TGCGCCAGCAGGATAACAGGGTCAACTAATGAAAAACTGTTTTTT
CDR3aa: CASRITGSTNEKLFF

abundance: NA
d_gene: NA
v_gene: TRBV19
j_gene: TRBJ2-6
CDR3nt: TGTGCCAGTAGTATAGGGTCTGGGGCCAACGTCCTGACTTTC
CDR3aa: CASSIGSGANVLTF

abundance: NA
d_gene: NA
v_gene: TRBV6-5
j_gene: TRBJ2-7
CDR3nt: TGTGCCAGCAGTTACAGCGGTGGCGAGCAGTACTTC
CDR3aa: CASSYSGGEQYF

abundance: few
d_gene: NA
v_gene: TRBV24-1
j_gene: TRBJ2-1
CDR3nt: TGTGCCACCAGTGATTCGCGCCTTGAGCAGTTCTTC
CDR3aa: CATSDSRLEQFF

abundance: NA
d_gene: NA
v_gene: TRBV7-9
j_gene: TRBJ1-6
CDR3nt: TGTGCCAGCAGCTTAGTGTATGGGGGCGAGGTTTCACCCCTCCACTTT
CDR3aa: CASSLVYGGEVSPLHF

abundance: few
d_gene: NA
v_gene: TRBV10-1
j_gene: TRBJ1-1
CDR3nt: TGCGCCAGCAGTGAGTCGTGGAACACTGAAGCTTTCTTT
CDR3aa: CASSESWNTEAFF

abundance: NA
d_gene: NA
v_gene: TRBV30
j_gene: TRBJ2-3
CDR3nt: TGTGCCTGGAGTGTCCGGGGCCGCACAGATACGCAGTATTTT
CDR3aa: CAWSVRGRTDTQYF

abundance: many
d_gene: NA
v_gene: TRBV5-5
j_gene: TRBJ1-2
CDR3nt: TGTGCCAGCAGCTTGGATTACGGGGATGGCTACACCTTC
CDR3aa: CASSLDYGDGYTF

abundance: NA
d_gene: NA
v_gene: TRBV7-2
j_gene: TRBJ2-7
CDR3nt: TGTGCCAGCAGCCCGGGGGGCTTCCTCTCCTACGAGCAGTACTTC
CDR3aa: CASSPGGFLSYEQYF

abundance: NA
d_gene: TRBD1
v_gene: TRBV10-2
j_gene: TRBJ1-2
CDR3nt: TGCGCCAGCAGTGAAGGGGGAGGGACAGGGAACTATGGCTACACCTTC
CDR3aa: CASSEGGGTGNYGYTF

abundance: few
d_gene: TRBD1
v_gene: TRBV7-8
j_gene: TRBJ1-2
CDR3nt: TGTGCCAGCAGGAAGGGACAGGGAGCTAACTATGGCTACACCTTC
CDR3aa: CASRKGQGANYGYTF

abundance: NA
d_gene: NA
v_gene: TRBV7-9
j_gene: TRBJ2-1
CDR3nt: TGTGCCAGCAGCCCAGTTGTCTACAATGAGCAGTTCTTC
CDR3aa: CASSPVVYNEQFF

abundance: NA
d_gene: NA
v_gene: TRBV12-3/TRBV12-4
j_gene: TRBJ1-1
CDR3nt: TGTGCCAGCAGAGCCGGAAGGGTGGCTTTAGCTTTCTTT
CDR3aa: CASRAGRVALAFF

abundance: many
d_gene: NA
v_gene: TRBV20-1
j_gene: TRBJ1-1
CDR3nt: TGCAGTGCTCGTCGAGGGGGTGGGACTGAAGCTTTCTTT
CDR3aa: CSARRGGGTEAFF

abundance: NA
d_gene: NA
v_gene: TRBV12-3/TRBV12-4
j_gene: TRBJ2-1
CDR3nt: TGTGCCAGCAGTGGACCCGGGCGGAATGTGCAGTTCTTC
CDR3aa: CASSGPGRNVQFF

abundance: many
d_gene: NA
v_gene: TRBV29-1
j_gene: TRBJ2-5
CDR3nt: TGCAGCGTTGGACATCTGGGGGGAGAGACCCAGTACTTC
CDR3aa: CSVGHLGGETQYF

abundance: NA
d_gene: TRBD1
v_gene: TRBV20-1
j_gene: TRBJ1-1
CDR3nt: TGCAGTGCTAGGGAGGGGGCGAAGGACACTGAAGCTTTCTTT
CDR3aa: CSAREGAKDTEAFF

abundance: NA
d_gene: NA
v_gene: TRBV24-1
j_gene: TRBJ1-5
CDR3nt: TGTGCCACCAGTGATCAGAATCAGCCCCAGCATTTT
CDR3aa: CATSDQNQPQHF

abundance: few
d_gene: TRBD1
v_gene: TRBV7-7
j_gene: TRBJ1-4
CDR3nt: TGTGCTAGCAGCCCGGGACAGGGGTTCGAAAAACTGTTTTTT
CDR3aa: CASSPGQGFEKLFF

abundance: few
d_gene: TRBD1
v_gene: TRBV20-1
j_gene: TRBJ1-5
CDR3nt: TGCAGCGGGACAGGGAGCAATCAGCCCCAGCATTTT
CDR3aa: CSGTGSNQPQHF

abundance: NA
d_gene: NA
v_gene: TRBV6-2/TRBV6-3
j_gene: TRBJ1-2
CDR3nt: TGTGCCAGCAGTTACCAAGGAGTCTATGGCTACACCTTC
CDR3aa: CASSYQGVYGYTF

abundance: many
d_gene: TRBD2
v_gene: TRBV4-3
j_gene: TRBJ2-3
CDR3nt: TGCGCCAGCAGCCTTTTGACTAGCGGGGGGGTAGTAGATACGCAGTATTTT
CDR3aa: CASSLLTSGGVVDTQYF

abundance: NA
d_gene: NA
v_gene: TRBV7-2
j_gene: TRBJ2-7
CDR3nt: TGTGCCAGCAGCTCACGTCCAGGGACCCCCTACGAGCAGTACTTC
CDR3aa: CASSSRPGTPYEQYF

abundance: NA
d_gene: NA
v_gene: TRBV5-5
j_gene: TRBJ1-4
CDR3nt: TGTGCCAGCAGCTTGGACCGAGGGAGGGTCGCGGAAAAACTGTTTTTT
CDR3aa: CASSLDRGRVAEKLFF